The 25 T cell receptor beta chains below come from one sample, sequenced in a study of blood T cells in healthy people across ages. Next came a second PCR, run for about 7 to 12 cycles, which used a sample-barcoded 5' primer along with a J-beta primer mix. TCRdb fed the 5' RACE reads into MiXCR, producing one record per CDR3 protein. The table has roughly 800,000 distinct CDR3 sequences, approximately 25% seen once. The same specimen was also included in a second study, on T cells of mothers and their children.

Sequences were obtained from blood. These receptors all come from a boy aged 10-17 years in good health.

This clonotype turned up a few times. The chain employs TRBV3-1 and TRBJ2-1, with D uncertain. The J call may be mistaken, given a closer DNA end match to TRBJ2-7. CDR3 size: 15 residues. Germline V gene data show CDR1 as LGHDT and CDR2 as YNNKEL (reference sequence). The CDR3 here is CASSQDLGLLDEQYF. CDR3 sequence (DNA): TGTGCCAGCAGCCAAGATCTAGGTCTACTCGACGAGCAGTACTTC.

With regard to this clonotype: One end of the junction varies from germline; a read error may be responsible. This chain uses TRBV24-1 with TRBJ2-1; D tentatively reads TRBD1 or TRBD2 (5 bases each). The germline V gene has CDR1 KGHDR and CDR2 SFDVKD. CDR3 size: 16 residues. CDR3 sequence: CATSDLVQDLGETQCF. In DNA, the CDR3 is TGTGCCACCAGTGATTTGGTACAGGACCTGGGAGAGACCCAGTGCTTC.

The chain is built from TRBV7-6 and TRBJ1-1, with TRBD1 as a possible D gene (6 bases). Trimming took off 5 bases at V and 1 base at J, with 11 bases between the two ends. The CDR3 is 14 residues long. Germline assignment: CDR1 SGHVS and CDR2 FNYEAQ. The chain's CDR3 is CASSDGQPNTEAFF. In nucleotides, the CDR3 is TGTGCCAGCAGCGACGGACAGCCGAACACTGAAGCTTTCTTT. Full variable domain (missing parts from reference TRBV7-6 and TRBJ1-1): GAGVSQSPRYKVTKRGQDVALRCDPISGHVSLYWYRQALGQGPEFLTYFNYEAQQDKSGLPNDRFSAERPEGSISTLTIQRTEQRDSAMYRCASSDGQPNTEAFFGQGTRLTVV.

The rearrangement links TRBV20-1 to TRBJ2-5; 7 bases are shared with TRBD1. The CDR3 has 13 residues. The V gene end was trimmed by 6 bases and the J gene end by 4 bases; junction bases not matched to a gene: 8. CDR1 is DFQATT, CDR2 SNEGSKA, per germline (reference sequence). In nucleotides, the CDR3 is TGCAGTGCCGAGGACAGGACAGGAGAGACCCAGTACTTC. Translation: CSAEDRTGETQYF.

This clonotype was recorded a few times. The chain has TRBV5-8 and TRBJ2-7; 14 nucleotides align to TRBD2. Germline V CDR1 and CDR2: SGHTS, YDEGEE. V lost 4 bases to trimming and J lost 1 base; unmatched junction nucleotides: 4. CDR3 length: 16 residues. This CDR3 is CASSPWTSGRSYEQYF. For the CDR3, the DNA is TGTGCCAGCAGCCCGTGGACTAGCGGGAGGTCCTACGAGCAGTACTTC.

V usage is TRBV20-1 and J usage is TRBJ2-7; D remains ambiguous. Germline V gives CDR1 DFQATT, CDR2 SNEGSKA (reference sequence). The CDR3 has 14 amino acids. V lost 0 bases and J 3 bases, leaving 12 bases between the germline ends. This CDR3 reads CSARDFGEFYEQYF. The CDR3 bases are TGCAGTGCTAGAGATTTCGGAGAATTCTACGAGCAGTACTTC.

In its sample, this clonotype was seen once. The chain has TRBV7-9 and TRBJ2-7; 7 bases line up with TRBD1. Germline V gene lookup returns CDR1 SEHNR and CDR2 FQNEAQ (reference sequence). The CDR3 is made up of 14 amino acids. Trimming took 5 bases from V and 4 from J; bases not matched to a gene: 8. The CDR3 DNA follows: TGTGCCAGCAGCCGAGGGCCAGGGGGTTACGAGCAGTACTTC. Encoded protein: CASSRGPGGYEQYF.

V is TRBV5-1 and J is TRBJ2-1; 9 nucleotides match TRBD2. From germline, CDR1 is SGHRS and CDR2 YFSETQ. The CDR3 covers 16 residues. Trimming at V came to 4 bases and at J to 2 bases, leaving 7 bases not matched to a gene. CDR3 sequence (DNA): TGCGCCAGCAGCATAGATCCTAGCGGGGCCTACAATGAGCAGTTCTTC. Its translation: CASSIDPSGAYNEQFF.

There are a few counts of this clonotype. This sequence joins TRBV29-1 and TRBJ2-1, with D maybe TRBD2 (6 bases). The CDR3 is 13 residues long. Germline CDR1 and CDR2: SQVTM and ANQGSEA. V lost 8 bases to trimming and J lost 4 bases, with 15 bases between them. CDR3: CSSAGGYYNEQFF. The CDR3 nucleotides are TGCAGCTCAGCGGGCGGGTATTACAATGAGCAGTTCTTC.

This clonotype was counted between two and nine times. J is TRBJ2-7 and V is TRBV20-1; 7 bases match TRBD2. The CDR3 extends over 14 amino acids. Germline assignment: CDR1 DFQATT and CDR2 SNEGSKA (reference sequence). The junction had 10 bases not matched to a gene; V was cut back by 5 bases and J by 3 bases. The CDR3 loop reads CSAHSGEGLYEQYF. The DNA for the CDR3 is TGCAGTGCTCATAGTGGGGAGGGCCTCTACGAGCAGTACTTC.

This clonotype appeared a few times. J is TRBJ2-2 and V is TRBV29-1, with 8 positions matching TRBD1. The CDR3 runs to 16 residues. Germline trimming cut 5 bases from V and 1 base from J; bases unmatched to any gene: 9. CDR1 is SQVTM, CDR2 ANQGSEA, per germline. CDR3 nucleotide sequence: TGCAGCGTTCAGGGACAGGAACGAGGGAACACCGGGGAGCTGTTTTTT. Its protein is CSVQGQERGNTGELFF.

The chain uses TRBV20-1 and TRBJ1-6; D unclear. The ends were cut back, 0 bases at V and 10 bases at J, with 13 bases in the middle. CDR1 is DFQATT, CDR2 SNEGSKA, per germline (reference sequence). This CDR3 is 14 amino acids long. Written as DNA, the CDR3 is TGCAGTGCTAGAGATAGCGTCTTAAAATCACCCCTCCACTTT. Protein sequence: CSARDSVLKSPLHF.

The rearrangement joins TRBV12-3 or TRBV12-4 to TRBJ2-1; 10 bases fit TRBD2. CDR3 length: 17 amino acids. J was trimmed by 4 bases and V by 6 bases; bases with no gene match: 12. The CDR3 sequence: CASRAGGSGRTYNEQFF. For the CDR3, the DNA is TGTGCCAGCAGAGCCGGGGGTAGCGGGAGGACGTACAATGAGCAGTTCTTC.

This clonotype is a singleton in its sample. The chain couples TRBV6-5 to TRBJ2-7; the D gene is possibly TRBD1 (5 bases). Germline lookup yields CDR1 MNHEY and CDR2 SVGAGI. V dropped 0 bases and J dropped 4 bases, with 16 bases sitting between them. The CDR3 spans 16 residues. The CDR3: CASSYSKKAGQYEQYF. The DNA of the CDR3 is TGTGCCAGCAGTTACTCGAAAAAGGCAGGACAATACGAGCAGTACTTC.

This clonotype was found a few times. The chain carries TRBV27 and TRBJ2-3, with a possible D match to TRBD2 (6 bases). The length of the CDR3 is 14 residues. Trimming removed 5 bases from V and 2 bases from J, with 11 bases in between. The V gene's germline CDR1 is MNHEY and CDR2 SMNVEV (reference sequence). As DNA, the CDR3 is TGTGCCAGCAGTCAGGGACTCCTCACAGATACGCAGTATTTT. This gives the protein CASSQGLLTDTQYF.

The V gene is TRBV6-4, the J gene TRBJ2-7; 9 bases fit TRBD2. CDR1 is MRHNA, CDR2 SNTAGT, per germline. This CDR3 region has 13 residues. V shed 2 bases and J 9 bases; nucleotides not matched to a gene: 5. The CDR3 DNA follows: TGTGCCAGCAGTGACCAGCGGGGGGACGTGCAGTACTTC. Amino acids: CASSDQRGDVQYF.

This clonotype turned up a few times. The CDR3 loop is CSARDRTGANTGELFF. The CDR3 nucleotides are TGCAGTGCTAGAGATCGAACAGGGGCGAACACCGGGGAGCTGTTTTTT. The V call is TRBV20-1, the J call TRBJ2-2, with 7 bases aligning to TRBD1. The CDR3 consists of 16 residues. CDR1 DFQATT and CDR2 SNEGSKA come from the germline V gene (reference sequence). Trimming cost V 0 bases and J 0 bases; bases outside gene matches: 4.

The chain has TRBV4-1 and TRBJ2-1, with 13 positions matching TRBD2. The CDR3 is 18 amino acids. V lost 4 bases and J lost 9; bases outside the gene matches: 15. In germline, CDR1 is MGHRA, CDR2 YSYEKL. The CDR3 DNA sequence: TGCGCCAGCAGCCGGGAAAGGATAGGACTAGCGGGAGTTCGTGAGCAGTTCTTC. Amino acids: CASSRERIGLAGVREQFF.

CDR3 DNA sequence: TGTGCCAGCAGTTACGATCGGGACAGGGGGACAGATACGCAGTATTTT. Translation gives CASSYDRDRGTDTQYF. The chain combines TRBV6-2 or TRBV6-3 with TRBJ2-3; 11 bases agree with TRBD1. The junction had 4 bases not matched to a gene; V was cut back by 2 bases and J by 3 bases. The CDR3 length is 16 residues. CDR1 is MNHEY, CDR2 SVGEGT, per germline.

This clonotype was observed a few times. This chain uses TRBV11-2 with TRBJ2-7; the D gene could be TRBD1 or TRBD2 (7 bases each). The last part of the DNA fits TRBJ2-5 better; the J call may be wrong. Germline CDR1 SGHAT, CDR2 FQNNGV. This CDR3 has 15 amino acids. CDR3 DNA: TGTGCCAGCAGCCTACGCCCAGGGGGAGGGGAGACCCAGTACTTC. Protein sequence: CASSLRPGGGETQYF.

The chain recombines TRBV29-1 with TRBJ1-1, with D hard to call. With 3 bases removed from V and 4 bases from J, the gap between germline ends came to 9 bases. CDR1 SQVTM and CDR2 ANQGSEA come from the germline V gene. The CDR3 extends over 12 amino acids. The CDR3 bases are TGCAGCGTTGATGCGGGGATCACTGAAGCTTTCTTT. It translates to CSVDAGITEAFF.

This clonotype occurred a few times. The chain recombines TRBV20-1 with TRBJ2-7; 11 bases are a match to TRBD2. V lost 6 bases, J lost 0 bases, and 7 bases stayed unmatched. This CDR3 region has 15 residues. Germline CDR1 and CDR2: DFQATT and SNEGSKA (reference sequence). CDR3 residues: CSAVTLAGDSYEQYF. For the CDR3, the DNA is TGCAGTGCCGTTACACTAGCGGGGGACTCCTACGAGCAGTACTTC.

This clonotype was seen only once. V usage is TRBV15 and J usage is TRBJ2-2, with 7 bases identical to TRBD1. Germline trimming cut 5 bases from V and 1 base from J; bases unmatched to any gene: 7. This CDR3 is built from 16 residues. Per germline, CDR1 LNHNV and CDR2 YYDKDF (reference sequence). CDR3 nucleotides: TGTGCCACCAGCCCAGGGGGTCGCGGGAACACCGGGGAGCTGTTTTTT. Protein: CATSPGGRGNTGELFF.

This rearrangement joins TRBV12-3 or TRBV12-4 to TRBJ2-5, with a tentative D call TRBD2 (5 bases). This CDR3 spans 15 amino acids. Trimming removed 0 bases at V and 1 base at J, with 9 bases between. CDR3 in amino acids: CASSLAGARQETQYF. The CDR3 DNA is TGTGCCAGCAGTTTAGCGGGAGCCCGCCAAGAGACCCAGTACTTC.

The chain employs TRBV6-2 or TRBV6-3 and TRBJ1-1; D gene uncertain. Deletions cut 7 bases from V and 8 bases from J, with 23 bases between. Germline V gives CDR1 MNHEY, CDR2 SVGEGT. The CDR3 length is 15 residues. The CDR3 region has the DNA TGTGCCAGCATCGAAAGGGTAACAGCTGCCCTGGAAGCTTTCTTT. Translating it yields CASIERVTAALEAFF.